The 21 T cell receptor beta chains below come from one sample, sequenced in a study of blood T cells in healthy people across ages. It was with a sample-barcoded 5' primer and a J-beta primer mix that a second PCR of about 6 to 12 cycles was run. TCRdb redid the calling of the 5' RACE reads with MiXCR, one entry per CDR3 protein. Altogether approximately 2,000,000 distinct CDR3 sequences are present, roughly two fifths being singletons, with the ten largest covering 20% to 25%. Specimen: blood. The source of these receptors is a human donor in good health.

This clonotype was detected only a few times. The V gene is TRBV7-2, the J gene TRBJ1-2; D not certain. The CDR3 totals 16 residues. Germline lookup yields CDR1 SGHTA and CDR2 FQGNSA. V shed 5 bases and J shed 2 bases, with 18 bases lying between them. The CDR3 spells CASSRNGMADNYGYTF. DNA of the CDR3: TGTGCCAGCAGCCGGAACGGCATGGCGGACAACTATGGCTACACCTTC.

This clonotype was counted only a few times. J is TRBJ2-1 and V is TRBV11-2; 12 positions agree with TRBD2. V was clipped by 5 bases and J by 5 bases; unmatched bases: 22. Germline-derived CDR1 and CDR2 are SGHAT and FQNNGV. The CDR3 runs 21 residues. The CDR3 loop is CASSLRPYRGRTSGVDNEQFF. DNA of the CDR3: TGTGCCAGCAGCCTACGTCCCTACAGGGGGAGGACTAGCGGGGTAGACAATGAGCAGTTCTTC.

This chain links TRBV29-1 with TRBJ2-1; 9 bases are shared with TRBD1. V lost 0 bases to trimming and J lost 7 bases; unmatched junction nucleotides: 13. This CDR3 spans 17 amino acids. CDR1 is SQVTM and CDR2 is ANQGSEA in the germline V gene. CDR3 coding DNA: TGCAGCGTTGAAGATCAAGCCGCGACAGGGGGGTCGAATGAGCAGTTCTTC. The encoded protein is CSVEDQAATGGSNEQFF.

The chain couples TRBV5-1 to TRBJ2-7, with 8 bases identical to TRBD2. The CDR3 consists of 16 residues. Germline CDR1 reads SGHRS; CDR2 reads YFSETQ. Trimming at V came to 4 bases and at J to 0 bases, leaving 9 bases not matched to a gene. DNA for the CDR3: TGCGCCAGCAGCCCGGGGGGGGGGCTTTCCTCCTACGAGCAGTACTTC. Its protein is CASSPGGGLSSYEQYF.

This clonotype occurred many times. The rearrangement uses TRBV7-9 and TRBJ2-1; TRBD1 might be the D (6 bases). CDR3 length: 21 residues. CDR1 and CDR2 (germline): SEHNR, FQNEAQ (reference sequence). Between the trimmed V and J ends, which lost 5 bases and 0 bases, there was a span of 29 bases. The CDR3 region has the DNA TGTGCCAGCAGCCCGGCCCCCGGGACACCTCGTACCGTTGGCTCCTACAATGAGCAGTTCTTC. Its protein is CASSPAPGTPRTVGSYNEQFF.

In this sample, this clonotype turned up many times. CDR3 in DNA: TGCAGCGTTTCGGGACCGCCAGAGACCCAGTACTTC. Translating it yields CSVSGPPETQYF. The genes are TRBV29-1 and TRBJ2-5; either TRBD1 or TRBD2 may fit D (5 bases each). Trimming removed 5 bases from V and 4 bases from J, with 11 bases in between. The CDR3 runs to 12 residues. The V gene's germline CDR1 is SQVTM and CDR2 ANQGSEA.

V and J are TRBV7-2 and TRBJ2-6; D unclear. Germline CDR1 SGHTA, CDR2 FQGNSA. The CDR3 is 19 amino acids. Trimming cost V 1 base and J 0 bases, with 16 bases left between them. DNA of the CDR3: TGTGCCAGCAGCTTAGTTCGGCAGGTCTCCAACTCTGGGGCCAACGTCCTGACTTTC. It yields the protein CASSLVRQVSNSGANVLTF.

This clonotype appeared a few times. The chain carries TRBV2 and TRBJ2-7, with TRBD1 matching 7 bases. The V segment lost 5 bases and the J segment 0 bases; nucleotides outside the gene matches: 7. Germline V gene lookup returns CDR1 SNHLY and CDR2 FYNNEI. The CDR3 is 15 residues long. The CDR3 DNA follows: TGTGCCAGCAGTTCGGCGGACAGGCCCTCCTACGAGCAGTACTTC. This translates into CASSSADRPSYEQYF. The entire variable domain, with the rest obtained from reference TRBV2 and TRBJ2-7, is as follows: EPEVTQTPSHQVTQMGQEVILRCVPISNHLYFYWYRQILGQKVEFLVSFYNNEISEKSEIFDDQFSVERPDGSNFTLKIRSTKLEDSAMYFCASSSADRPSYEQYFGPGTRLTVT.

The chain employs TRBV24-1 and TRBJ2-1; D may be TRBD2 (6 bases). The CDR3 is 14 amino acids. Germline V gene data show CDR1 as KGHDR and CDR2 as SFDVKD. Trimming removed 5 bases from V and 4 bases from J, with 11 bases in between. In DNA form, the CDR3 reads TGTGCCACCAGTGTGGCAGGGACTTACAATGAGCAGTTCTTC. This encodes CATSVAGTYNEQFF.

This clonotype was seen repeatedly, ten times or more. This chain uses TRBV15 with TRBJ2-1; D not resolved. The CDR3 has 14 amino acids. Germline V gives CDR1 LNHNV, CDR2 YYDKDF (reference sequence). Trimming removed 1 base from V and 14 bases from J, with 18 bases in between. CDR3 loop: CATSRGKVEHTKFF. The CDR3 nucleotides read TGTGCCACCAGCAGAGGTAAAGTCGAACACACAAAGTTCTTC.

The rearrangement links TRBV20-1 to TRBJ2-4; D is ambiguous. Per the germline V gene, CDR1 is DFQATT and CDR2 is SNEGSKA (reference sequence). The CDR3 sequence is 12 residues long. V gave up 0 bases and J gave up 3 bases, with 3 bases separating them. The DNA of the CDR3 is TGCAGTGCTAGAGATCACAAAAACATTCAGTACTTC. Translated: CSARDHKNIQYF.

This clonotype was observed a handful of times. DNA for the CDR3: TGCAGCGTTGTGGGATACACCGGGGAGCTGTTTTTT. Translation: CSVVGYTGELFF. The chain employs TRBV29-1 and TRBJ2-2, with D hard to call. The CDR3 has 12 amino acids. Trimming removed 4 bases from V and 3 bases from J, with 6 bases in between. Germline CDR1 reads SQVTM; CDR2 reads ANQGSEA.

The CDR3 nucleotides read TGTGCCAGCAGTTACTCGAGCCTAGCACTAGATACGCAGTATTTT. Its protein is CASSYSSLALDTQYF. The gene calls are TRBV6-2 or TRBV6-3 and TRBJ2-3; a possible D gene is TRBD2 (5 bases). This CDR3 has 15 residues. Trimming stripped 0 bases from V and 5 bases from J, with 12 bases between. Germline CDR1 is MNHEY and CDR2 is SVGEGT.

Comments on this clonotype: The junction differs from germline at one of its ends, possibly a read error. The rearrangement links TRBV9 to TRBJ2-5; 8 bases align to TRBD2. The CDR3 has 15 residues. Germline V gene sequence: CDR1 SGDLS, CDR2 YYNGEE. CDR3 nucleotide sequence: TGCGCCAGCAGCCACAACGGGGGGGCCATAGAGACCCAGTACTTC. It encodes CASSHNGGAIETQYF.

The chain links TRBV20-1 to TRBJ2-1, with D perhaps TRBD1 (6 bases). With 4 bases removed from V and 6 bases from J, the gap between germline ends came to 13 bases. The CDR3 is 13 amino acids. Germline assignment: CDR1 DFQATT and CDR2 SNEGSKA (reference sequence). CDR3 sequence reads: CSATDSVLNEQFF. The CDR3 DNA reads TGCAGTGCTACGGACAGTGTCCTCAATGAGCAGTTCTTC.

This clonotype was seen a handful of times. The J gene is TRBJ2-5, the V gene TRBV27; D is perhaps TRBD1 (6 bases). CDR1 is MNHEY, CDR2 SMNVEV, per germline (reference sequence). The length of the CDR3 is 13 residues. The V end lost 5 bases, the J end lost 6 bases, and 13 bases lay between the germline ends. In DNA, the CDR3 is TGTGCCAGCAGTCCTGACAGGCTGAAGACCCAGTACTTC. Translating gives CASSPDRLKTQYF.

In this sample, this clonotype turned up many times. The V gene is TRBV7-6, the J gene TRBJ2-1; D is uncertain. The CDR3 contains 13 residues. The V and J ends lost 5 bases and 11 bases respectively, with 16 bases between them. Germline V gene data show CDR1 as SGHVS and CDR2 as FNYEAQ. The CDR3: CASSNRASTKQFF. The DNA of the CDR3 is TGTGCCAGCAGCAACCGGGCCAGCACCAAGCAGTTCTTC.

V is TRBV29-1 and J is TRBJ1-5; 8 positions agree with TRBD1. The CDR3 consists of 12 residues. Germline V gene sequence: CDR1 SQVTM, CDR2 ANQGSEA. V was pared by 5 bases and J by 6 bases, with 3 bases of the junction left unmatched. The CDR3 DNA reads as TGCAGCGTTAGCGGACAGGGTCAGCCCCAGCATTTT. It codes for CSVSGQGQPQHF.

The chain uses TRBV7-2 and TRBJ1-6; no clear D gene. Germline CDR1 is SGHTA and CDR2 is FQGNSA. V was clipped by 0 bases and J by 9 bases, with 6 bases between them. The length of the CDR3 is 13 residues. CDR3 nucleotide sequence: TGTGCCAGCAGCTTAGCGATGACTTCACCCCTCCACTTT. Translation: CASSLAMTSPLHF.

This clonotype appeared a few times. The chain employs TRBV5-1 and TRBJ2-1, with a tentative D call TRBD1 (5 bases). This CDR3 comprises 15 residues. V was clipped by 0 bases and J by 6 bases, with 13 bases between them. CDR1 and CDR2 (germline): SGHRS, YFSETQ. The DNA for the CDR3 is TGCGCCAGCAGCTTGGCCCCCCTACAGGCCAATGAGCAGTTCTTC. It translates to CASSLAPLQANEQFF.

The chain employs TRBV28 and TRBJ2-7, with D unresolved. This CDR3 is built from 14 residues. V was cut by 7 bases and J by 5 bases, with 18 bases left in between. Per germline, CDR1 MDHEN and CDR2 SYDVKM. This CDR3 reads CASTRPLGAHEQYF. In nucleotides, the CDR3 is TGTGCCAGCACTAGGCCCTTAGGAGCCCACGAGCAGTACTTC.